Following are 25 T cell receptor beta chains from one sample sequenced in a study of blood T cell repertoires in COVID-19. Using immunoSEQ multiplex PCR, the repertoire was profiled, and TCRdb retains in-frame clones only, with some absent. The table includes about 280,000 clones, around 84% detected once. What was sequenced was PBMCs or T cells enriched from blood (not recorded which). The source is a woman aged 50 to 65 who had recovered from COVID-19.

The gene calls are TRBV27 and TRBJ1-5; no definite D call. Germline-derived CDR1 and CDR2 are MNHEY and SMNVEV (reference sequence). The CDR3 loop spans 13 amino acids. Trimming cost V 2 bases and J 3 bases, with 5 bases left between them. CDR3 DNA: TGTGCCAGCAGTTTAACAGCCAATCAGCCCCAGCATTTT. Its protein product is CASSLTANQPQHF.

The chain employs TRBV7-8 and TRBJ1-1; D is possibly TRBD1 (6 bases). The CDR3 contains 14 residues. V lost 1 base, J lost 4 bases, and 10 bases lay in between. Germline lookup yields CDR1 SGHVS and CDR2 FQNEAQ. The CDR3: CASSLGGGSTEAFF. CDR3 coding DNA: TGTGCCAGCAGCTTAGGGGGGGGCTCCACTGAAGCTTTCTTT. The whole variable domain, remainder taken from reference TRBV7-8 and TRBJ1-1, is GAGVSQSPRYKVAKRGQDVALRCDPISGHVSLFWYQQALGQGPEFLTYFQNEAQLDKSGLPSDRFFAERPEGSVSTLKIQRTQQEDSAVYLCASSLGGGSTEAFFGQGTRLTVV.

This chain connects TRBV6-4 to TRBJ2-1; maybe TRBD1 (5 bases). The V and J ends lost 4 bases and 10 bases respectively, with 17 bases between them. The CDR3 covers 14 residues. In germline, CDR1 is MRHNA, CDR2 SNTAGT. Written as DNA, the CDR3 is TGTGCCAGCAGTGCAGGGATTTCCCCAGGGGAGCAGTTCTTC. It encodes CASSAGISPGEQFF.

The chain carries TRBV28 and TRBJ2-3; 9 nucleotides line up with TRBD2. Germline V gene sequence: CDR1 MDHEN, CDR2 SYDVKM. Trimming took 6 bases from V and 5 from J; bases not matched to a gene: 6. The CDR3 consists of 14 residues. CDR3 in amino acids: CASRGGGAIDTQYF. The CDR3 DNA reads TGTGCCAGCAGAGGCGGGGGGGCAATAGATACGCAGTATTTT.

The chain couples TRBV18 to TRBJ1-5; weak D call: TRBD1 (6 bases). Per the germline V gene, CDR1 is KGHSH and CDR2 is LQKENI. The CDR3 extends over 16 amino acids. Trimming left V 4 bases short and J 0 bases short, with 13 bases between. DNA of the CDR3: TGTGCCAGCTCACAGGGGACATCTCATAGCAATCAGCCCCAGCATTTT. This gives the protein CASSQGTSHSNQPQHF.

The chain employs TRBV19 and TRBJ1-5; a weak D match, TRBD1 (5 bases). The CDR3 spans 14 residues. V lost 10 bases and J lost 0, with 13 bases in between. Germline-derived CDR1 and CDR2 are LNHDA and SQIVND (reference sequence). CDR3 bases: TGTGCCACCAGTAGGGGTTATAGCAATCAGCCCCAGCATTTT. Translated: CATSRGYSNQPQHF. Combining the CDR3 with reference TRBV19 and TRBJ1-5 gives the whole variable domain DGGITQSPKYLFRKEGQNVTLSCEQNLNHDAMYWYRQDPGQGLRLIYYSQIVNDFQKGDIAEGYSVSREKKESFPLTVTSAQKNPTAFYLCATSRGYSNQPQHFGDGTRLSIL.

The genes are TRBV18 and TRBJ1-5, with 7 bases lining up with TRBD1. Germline lookup yields CDR1 KGHSH and CDR2 LQKENI. V gave up 3 bases and J gave up 2 bases; unmatched junction bases: 1. The CDR3 is 14 residues long. The CDR3 DNA reads as TGTGCCAGCTCACCCACAGGGGGCAATCAGCCCCAGCATTTT. Translating it yields CASSPTGGNQPQHF.

V and J are TRBV9 and TRBJ2-3; tentative D call: TRBD1 (5 bases). The CDR3 runs to 13 residues. Trimming cost V 6 bases and J 2 bases, with 10 bases left between them. Germline loops: CDR1 SGDLS, CDR2 YYNGEE. The CDR3 DNA reads TGTGCCAGCACCTCAGGGTACACAGATACGCAGTATTTT. Amino acid sequence: CASTSGYTDTQYF. Supplemented by reference TRBV9 and TRBJ2-3, the full variable domain reads DSGVTQTPKHLITATGQRVTLRCSPRSGDLSVYWYQQSLDQGLQFLIQYYNGEERAKGNILERFSAQQFPDLHSELNLSSLELGDSALYFCASTSGYTDTQYFGPGTRLTVL.

This clone has only one observation. The rearrangement links TRBV10-2 to TRBJ1-6; 7 bases are a match to TRBD1. Germline V CDR1 and CDR2: WSHSY, SAAADI. V dropped 8 bases and J dropped 10; count of bases not matched to a gene: 8. This CDR3 contains 13 residues. Here the CDR3 DNA reads TGCGCCAGCGCGGGACAGAACAAATCACCCCTCCACTTT. Protein: CASAGQNKSPLHF.

The chain has TRBV6-5 and TRBJ1-2, with TRBD1 as a possible D gene (6 bases). V lost 6 bases and J 6 bases, leaving 17 bases between the germline ends. This CDR3 comprises 14 residues. Germline CDR1 reads MNHEY; CDR2 reads SVGAGI. CDR3 in DNA: TGTGCCAGCAGGCGACTCCTGGACAGTAATGGCTACACCTTC. This sequence encodes CASRRLLDSNGYTF.

This clone has only one observation. The V gene is TRBV24-1, the J gene TRBJ1-2; weak D call: TRBD1 (6 bases). CDR1 KGHDR and CDR2 SFDVKD come from the germline V gene. The V end was cut by 4 bases, the J end by 5 bases, with 16 bases between. CDR3 length: 15 amino acids. The CDR3 DNA follows: TGTGCCACCAGTGACAACGGGAGGGGGTTTTATGGCTACACCTTC. Its translation is CATSDNGRGFYGYTF.

This rearrangement joins TRBV28 to TRBJ1-1; 8 positions agree with TRBD1. The CDR3 is 14 residues long. Trimming cost V 3 bases and J 6 bases; bases outside gene matches: 6. The germline V gene has CDR1 MDHEN and CDR2 SYDVKM. CDR3 sequence (DNA): TGTGCCAGCAGTTTTTCCAGGGGGCTTTCTGAAGCTTTCTTT. Its protein product is CASSFSRGLSEAFF.

V and J are TRBV5-1 and TRBJ1-2; perhaps TRBD1 as D (6 bases). This CDR3 spans 15 amino acids. Germline CDR1 and CDR2: SGHRS and YFSETQ. Trimming stripped 0 bases from V and 0 bases from J, with 9 bases between. The CDR3 loop reads CASSLVTGPNYGYTF. The CDR3 nucleotides read TGCGCCAGCAGCTTGGTAACAGGGCCTAACTATGGCTACACCTTC.

The chain uses TRBV12-5 and TRBJ2-7, with D possibly being TRBD1 (6 bases). The CDR3 is 16 amino acids. Germline CDR1 reads LGHNT; CDR2 reads FRNRAP. With 5 bases removed from V and 2 bases from J, the gap between germline ends came to 19 bases. The CDR3 DNA reads TGTGCTAGTGGTATTTACCAGGGGATTGGCACCTACGAGCAGTACTTC. Translated: CASGIYQGIGTYEQYF.

This clone showed up just once. V and J are TRBV11-2 and TRBJ1-6; a possible D gene is TRBD1 (6 bases). The V gene lost 9 bases and the J gene lost 6 bases, with 18 bases spanning the gap. CDR1 and CDR2 (germline): SGHAT, FQNNGV. This CDR3 region has 15 residues. CDR3 in amino acids: CASHRELGVNSPLHF. Here the CDR3 DNA reads TGTGCCAGTCACAGGGAGCTGGGGGTTAATTCACCCCTCCACTTT. The variable domain in full, with the rest retrieved from reference TRBV11-2 and TRBJ1-6, is EAGVAQSPRYKIIEKRQSVAFWCNPISGHATLYWYQQILGQGPKLLIQFQNNGVVDDSQLPKDRFSAERLKGVDSTLKIQPAKLEDSAVYLCASHRELGVNSPLHFGNGTRLTVT.

CDR3: CASSLMGTNTDTQYF. DNA for the CDR3: TGTGCCAGCAGCTTAATGGGGACTAACACAGATACGCAGTATTTT. V gene TRBV7-3 combines with J gene TRBJ2-3; TRBD2 agrees at 7 bases. The CDR3 consists of 15 residues. Germline V gene data show CDR1 as SGHTA and CDR2 as FQGTGA. Trimming took 1 base from V and 2 from J; bases not matched to a gene: 3.

This clone was counted a few times. This rearrangement joins TRBV27 to TRBJ1-2; D call uncertain. There are 14 residues in the CDR3. V gave up 1 base and J gave up 5 bases, with 11 bases separating them. CDR1 is MNHEY and CDR2 is SMNVEV in the germline V gene (reference sequence). The CDR3 sequence is CASSLYPRTYGYTF. In DNA form, the CDR3 reads TGTGCCAGCAGTTTATACCCCCGGACTTATGGCTACACCTTC.

The genes are TRBV6-5 and TRBJ2-2, with 12 bases fitting TRBD1. V was clipped by 8 bases and J by 4 bases; unmatched bases: 5. This CDR3 spans 15 amino acids. Looked up from germline, CDR1 is MNHEY and CDR2 is SVGAGI. The CDR3 DNA is TGTGCCAGCGGGGACAGGGGGCGCGGCACCGGGGAGCTGTTTTTT. Its translation: CASGDRGRGTGELFF.

This clone was detected a few times. The same CDR3 arises from other DNA sequences in this sample as well. The genes are TRBV19 and TRBJ2-7; 12 bases map to TRBD1. CDR1 is LNHDA and CDR2 is SQIVND in the germline V gene (reference sequence). V shed 4 bases and J 4 bases; nucleotides not matched to a gene: 5. The CDR3 has 15 amino acids. DNA for the CDR3: TGTGCCAGTAGTACCGGGACAGGGGGCATTTACGAGCAGTACTTC. Its translation: CASSTGTGGIYEQYF.

The V gene is TRBV23-1, the J gene TRBJ1-2; 7 bases line up with TRBD1. TRBV23-1 is designated an ORF whose function remains uncertain. Trimming took 4 bases from V and 4 from J; bases not matched to a gene: 12. The CDR3 is 16 amino acids. The DNA of the CDR3 is TGCGCCAGCAGTCTCCTCTTTACAGGGGAAGGCTATGGCTACACCTTC. Protein sequence: CASSLLFTGEGYGYTF.

In this sample, this clone turned up a few times. CDR3: CASSPGQGYTEAFF. CDR3 DNA: TGCGCCAGCAGCCCCGGACAGGGGTACACTGAAGCTTTCTTT. The chain has TRBV4-1 and TRBJ1-1; 9 nucleotides align to TRBD1. This CDR3 is 14 amino acids long. Germline CDR1 reads MGHRA; CDR2 reads YSYEKL. Trimming took 4 bases from V and 3 from J; bases not matched to a gene: 3.

The CDR3 nucleotides are TGTGCCAGCAGCTTGGCTTTTAGCACAGATACGCAGTATTTT. Protein: CASSLAFSTDTQYF. V usage is TRBV7-6 and J usage is TRBJ2-3; D is uncertain. Looked up from germline, CDR1 is SGHVS and CDR2 is FNYEAQ. V was trimmed by 3 bases and J by 0 bases, leaving 7 bases between them. The CDR3 spans 14 residues.

This clone appeared a single time. The chain has TRBV29-1 and TRBJ2-7, with a weak D call TRBD1 (6 bases). CDR1 is SQVTM and CDR2 is ANQGSEA in the germline V gene. Trimming took 4 bases from V and 5 from J, leaving 12 bases between them. This CDR3 comprises 12 residues. CDR3 sequence: CSVAQGRHEQYF. The DNA for the CDR3 is TGCAGCGTTGCACAGGGCAGGCACGAGCAGTACTTC.

CDR3 amino acids: CASSWGLAGGGYEQYF. CDR3 sequence (DNA): TGCGCCAGCAGCTGGGGACTAGCGGGGGGAGGCTACGAGCAGTACTTC. V and J are TRBV5-1 and TRBJ2-7, with 15 nucleotides matching TRBD2. The CDR3 covers 16 residues. V trimming: 3 bases; J trimming: 3 bases; junction bases outside the gene matches: 4. Germline V CDR1 and CDR2: SGHRS, YFSETQ.

This chain joins TRBV27 and TRBJ2-7; the D gene is possibly TRBD1 (6 bases). CDR3 length: 14 residues. Germline V gene data show CDR1 as MNHEY and CDR2 as SMNVEV (reference sequence). The V end was cut by 5 bases, the J end by 3 bases, with 14 bases between. The CDR3 loop is CASSLSGTNYEQYF. For the CDR3, the DNA is TGTGCCAGCAGTCTCTCCGGGACAAACTACGAGCAGTACTTC.